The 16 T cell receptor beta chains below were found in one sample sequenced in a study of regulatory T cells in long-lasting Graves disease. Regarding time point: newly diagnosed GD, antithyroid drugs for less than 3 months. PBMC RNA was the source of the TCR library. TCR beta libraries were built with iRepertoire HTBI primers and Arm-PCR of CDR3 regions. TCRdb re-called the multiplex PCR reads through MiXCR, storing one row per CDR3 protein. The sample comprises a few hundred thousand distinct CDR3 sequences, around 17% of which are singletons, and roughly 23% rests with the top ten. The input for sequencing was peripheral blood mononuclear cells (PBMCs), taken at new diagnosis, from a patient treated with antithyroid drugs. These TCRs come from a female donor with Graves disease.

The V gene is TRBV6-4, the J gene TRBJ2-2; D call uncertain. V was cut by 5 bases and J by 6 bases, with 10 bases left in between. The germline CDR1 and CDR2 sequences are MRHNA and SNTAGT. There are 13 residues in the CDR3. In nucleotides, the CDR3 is TGTGCCAGCAGTTCCCCCTCGTCCGGGGAGCTGTTTTTT. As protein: CASSSPSSGELFF.

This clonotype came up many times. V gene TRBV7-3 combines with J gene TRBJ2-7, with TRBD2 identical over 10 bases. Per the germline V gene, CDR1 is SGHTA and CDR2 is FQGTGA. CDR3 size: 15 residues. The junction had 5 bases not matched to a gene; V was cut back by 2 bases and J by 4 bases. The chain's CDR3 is CASSLLASGSYEQYF. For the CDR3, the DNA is TGTGCCAGCAGCTTACTAGCTAGCGGGAGTTACGAGCAGTACTTC. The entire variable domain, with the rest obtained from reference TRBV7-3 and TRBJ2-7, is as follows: GAGVSQTPSNKVTEKGKYVELRCDPISGHTALYWYRQSLGQGPEFLIYFQGTGAADDSGLPNDRFFAVRPEGSVSTLKIQRTERGDSAVYLCASSLLASGSYEQYFGPGTRLTVT.

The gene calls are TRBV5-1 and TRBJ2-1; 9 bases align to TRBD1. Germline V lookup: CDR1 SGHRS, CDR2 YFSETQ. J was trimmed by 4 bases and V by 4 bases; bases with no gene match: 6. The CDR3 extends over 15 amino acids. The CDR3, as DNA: TGCGCCAGCAGCCTGCCGACAGGGGGTTACAATGAGCAGTTCTTC. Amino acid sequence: CASSLPTGGYNEQFF.

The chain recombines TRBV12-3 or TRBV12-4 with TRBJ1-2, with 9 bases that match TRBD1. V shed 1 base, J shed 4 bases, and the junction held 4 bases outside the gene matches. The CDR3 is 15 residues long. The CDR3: CASSLGWGQGYGYTF. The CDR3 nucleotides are TGTGCCAGCAGTTTAGGTTGGGGACAGGGCTATGGCTACACCTTC.

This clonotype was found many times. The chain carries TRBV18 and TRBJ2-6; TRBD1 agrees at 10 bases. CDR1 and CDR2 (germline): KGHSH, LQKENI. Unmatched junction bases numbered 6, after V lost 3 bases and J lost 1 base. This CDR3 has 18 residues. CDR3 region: CASSPTGQGFSGANVLTF. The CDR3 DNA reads TGTGCCAGCTCACCGACGGGACAGGGGTTTTCTGGGGCCAACGTCCTGACTTTC.

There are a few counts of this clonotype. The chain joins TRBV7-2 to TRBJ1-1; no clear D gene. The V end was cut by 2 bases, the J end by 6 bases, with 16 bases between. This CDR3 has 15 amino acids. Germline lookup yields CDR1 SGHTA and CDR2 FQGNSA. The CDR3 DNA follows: TGTGCCAGCAGCTTATTATTCAAGAAGGCGGCTGAAGCTTTCTTT. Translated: CASSLLFKKAAEAFF.

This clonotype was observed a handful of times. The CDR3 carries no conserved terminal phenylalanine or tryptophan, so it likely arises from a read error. The CDR3: CASSYPRGVSYNEQFI. In nucleotides, the CDR3 is TGTGCCAGCAGTTACCCCCGCGGGGTCTCCTACAATGAGCAGTTCATC. The gene calls are TRBV6-5 and TRBJ2-1; perhaps TRBD2 as D (6 bases). The CDR3 has 16 amino acids. CDR1 and CDR2 from the germline V gene are MNHEY and SVGAGI. Trimming stripped 2 bases from V and 0 bases from J, with 11 bases between.

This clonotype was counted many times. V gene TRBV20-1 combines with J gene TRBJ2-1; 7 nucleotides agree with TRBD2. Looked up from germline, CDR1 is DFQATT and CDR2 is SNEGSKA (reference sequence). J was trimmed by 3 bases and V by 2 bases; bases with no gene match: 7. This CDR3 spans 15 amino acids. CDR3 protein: CSARYPGGFYNEQFF. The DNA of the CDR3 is TGCAGTGCTAGATATCCGGGAGGTTTCTACAATGAGCAGTTCTTC.

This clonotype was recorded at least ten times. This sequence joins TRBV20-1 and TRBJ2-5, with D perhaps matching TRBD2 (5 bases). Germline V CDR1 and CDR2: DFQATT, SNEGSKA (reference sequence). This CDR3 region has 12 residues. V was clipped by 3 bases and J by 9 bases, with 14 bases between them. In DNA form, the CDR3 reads TGCAGTGCTAGGGAGGACCGACCCGCCCAGTACTTC. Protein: CSAREDRPAQYF.

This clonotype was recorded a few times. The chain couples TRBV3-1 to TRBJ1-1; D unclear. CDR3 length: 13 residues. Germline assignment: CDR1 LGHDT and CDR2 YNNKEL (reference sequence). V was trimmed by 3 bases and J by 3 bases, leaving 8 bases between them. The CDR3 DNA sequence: TGTGCCAGCAGCCAGGGAGTCTACACTGAAGCTTTCTTT. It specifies CASSQGVYTEAFF.

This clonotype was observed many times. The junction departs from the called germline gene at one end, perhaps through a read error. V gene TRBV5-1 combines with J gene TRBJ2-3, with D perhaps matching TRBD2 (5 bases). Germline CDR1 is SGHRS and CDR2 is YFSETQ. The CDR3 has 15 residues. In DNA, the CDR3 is TGTGCCAGCAGCTCACCTAGCAGTAGCACAGATACGCAGTATTTT. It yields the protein CASSSPSSSTDTQYF.

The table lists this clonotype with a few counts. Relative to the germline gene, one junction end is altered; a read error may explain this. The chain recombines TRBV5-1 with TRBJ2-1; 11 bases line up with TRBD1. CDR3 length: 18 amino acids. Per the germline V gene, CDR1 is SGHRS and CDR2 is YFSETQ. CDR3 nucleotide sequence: TGTGCCAGCAGCTTGGCCGGGACAGGGGGTGGTTCCTACAATGAGCAGTTCTTC. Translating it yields CASSLAGTGGGSYNEQFF.

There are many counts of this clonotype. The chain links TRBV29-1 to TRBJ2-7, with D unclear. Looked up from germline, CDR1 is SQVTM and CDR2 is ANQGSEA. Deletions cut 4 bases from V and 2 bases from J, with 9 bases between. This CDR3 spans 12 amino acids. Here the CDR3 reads CSVVRQTYEQYF. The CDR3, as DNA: TGCAGCGTTGTAAGGCAGACCTACGAGCAGTACTTC.

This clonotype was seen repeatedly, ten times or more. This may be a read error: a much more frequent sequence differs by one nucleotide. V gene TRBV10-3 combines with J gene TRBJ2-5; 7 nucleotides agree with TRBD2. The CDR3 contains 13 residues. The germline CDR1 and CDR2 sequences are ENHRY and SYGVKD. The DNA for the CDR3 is TGTACCATCAGGCGGGAGTCCGAAGAGACCCAGTACTTC. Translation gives CTIRRESEETQYF.

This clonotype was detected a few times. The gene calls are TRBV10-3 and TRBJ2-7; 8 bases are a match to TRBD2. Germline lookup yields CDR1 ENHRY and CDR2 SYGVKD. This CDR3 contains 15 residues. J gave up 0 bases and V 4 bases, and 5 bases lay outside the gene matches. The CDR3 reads CAISGGSGSSYEQYF. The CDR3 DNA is TGTGCCATCAGTGGTGGCAGCGGGAGCTCCTACGAGCAGTACTTC.

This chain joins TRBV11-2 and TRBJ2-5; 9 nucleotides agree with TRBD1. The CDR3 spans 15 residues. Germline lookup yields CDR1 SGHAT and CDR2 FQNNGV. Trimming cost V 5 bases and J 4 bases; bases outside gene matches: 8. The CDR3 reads CASSLHRGLRETQYF. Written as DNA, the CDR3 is TGTGCCAGCAGCCTCCACAGGGGGCTTAGAGAGACCCAGTACTTC.